This passage covers 30 T cell receptor beta chains from one sample sequenced in a study of T-cell reconstitution after alpha-beta-depleted transplantation in children. Preparation of the TCRbeta library was carried out with unique molecular identifiers. TCRdb re-derived calls from the PCR reads in MiXCR, one entry per CDR3 protein. The table lists around 600,000 distinct CDR3 sequences, about 21% of them singletons. The material sequenced was PBMCs, mostly from graft donor cells, taken 360 days after TCRalphabeta/CD19-depleted stem cell transplant. The receptor source for this set is a boy younger than two who had a stem cell transplant for acute myeloid leukemia, so the T cells may come from the graft donor.

The rearrangement joins TRBV27 to TRBJ1-6; no clear D. V was trimmed by 3 bases and J by 10 bases, leaving 10 bases between them. CDR1 and CDR2 from the germline V gene are MNHEY and SMNVEV (reference sequence). The CDR3 runs 13 residues. The CDR3 loop reads CASSLGQFSPLHF. In DNA form, the CDR3 reads TGTGCCAGCAGTTTGGGTCAGTTCTCACCCCTCCACTTT.

The chain has TRBV18 and TRBJ2-7; D might be TRBD1 (5 bases). The V end was cut by 1 base, the J end by 5 bases, with 6 bases between. Germline-derived CDR1 and CDR2 are KGHSH and LQKENI. CDR3 length: 12 amino acids. CDR3 protein: CASSPQGNEQYF. DNA of the CDR3: TGTGCCAGCTCACCACAGGGGAACGAGCAGTACTTC.

The CDR3 sequence is CASSPGQGAGGANVLTF. The DNA for the CDR3 is TGTGCCAGCTCACCCGGACAGGGGGCAGGTGGGGCCAACGTCCTGACTTTC. The V call is TRBV18, the J call TRBJ2-6; 11 bases are shared with TRBD1. The V gene's germline CDR1 is KGHSH and CDR2 LQKENI. V shed 3 bases and J 3 bases; nucleotides not matched to a gene: 4. CDR3 length: 17 amino acids.

The chain links TRBV20-1 to TRBJ2-7, with D unresolved. The CDR3 length is 16 residues. Trimming pared 0 bases from V and 5 bases from J, leaving 20 bases between. CDR1 and CDR2 (germline): DFQATT, SNEGSKA (reference sequence). The CDR3 nucleotides read TGCAGTGCTAGAGATCAGGAGCTGGGCAGTCCCGACGAGCAGTACTTC. The encoded protein is CSARDQELGSPDEQYF.

This clonotype came up a few times. V and J are TRBV6-2 or TRBV6-3 and TRBJ2-1; the match to TRBD2 covers 8 bases. CDR1 is MNHEY, CDR2 SVGEGT, per germline. The CDR3 consists of 16 residues. Trimming cost V 6 bases and J 4 bases; bases outside gene matches: 11. Here the CDR3 DNA reads TGTGCCAGCAGCTCCTCGACTAGCGATAGATACAATGAGCAGTTCTTC. It yields the protein CASSSSTSDRYNEQFF.

This clonotype came up a few times. The chain links TRBV6-5 to TRBJ2-1, with D possibly matching TRBD2 (6 bases). The CDR3 consists of 16 residues. Trimming removed 0 bases from V and 4 bases from J, with 13 bases in between. The germline V gene encodes CDR1 MNHEY and CDR2 SVGAGI. CDR3 DNA sequence: TGTGCCAGCAGTTACTCGTGGGACTTACTATACAATGAGCAGTTCTTC. Protein sequence: CASSYSWDLLYNEQFF.

This clonotype was seen many times. The chain employs TRBV4-1 and TRBJ2-5, with D perhaps TRBD2 (5 bases). This CDR3 has 13 amino acids. Germline V gives CDR1 MGHRA, CDR2 YSYEKL. V was shortened by 0 bases and J by 5 bases, with 7 bases between the two germline ends. As DNA, the CDR3 is TGCGCCAGCAGCCAAGATAGGGAGGAGACCCAGTACTTC. Translating gives CASSQDREETQYF.

This clonotype has ten or more counts. The CDR3 region is CASSLERTGTYEQYF. Here the CDR3 DNA reads TGTGCCAGCAGCTTAGAGAGGACGGGCACCTACGAGCAGTACTTC. The rearrangement uses TRBV7-2 and TRBJ2-7; no reliable D call. Deletions cut 1 base from V and 2 bases from J, with 12 bases between. This CDR3 region has 15 residues. CDR1 is SGHTA and CDR2 is FQGNSA in the germline V gene.

V gene TRBV21-1 combines with J gene TRBJ2-1; TRBD1 is the table's D call, not checked against the DNA. TRBV21-1 is termed a pseudogene. There are 13 residues in the CDR3. CDR3 bases: TGTGCCAGCAGCAACCCGATGGGGGACAGGGAACTCTTC. It translates to CASSNPMGDRELF.

This chain links TRBV5-1 with TRBJ2-5, with a weak D call TRBD1 (6 bases). Germline V gives CDR1 SGHRS, CDR2 YFSETQ. Between the trimmed V and J ends, which lost 1 base and 6 bases, there was a span of 22 bases. The CDR3 is 17 amino acids. The CDR3 loop is CASSLPPGEIGRQTQYF. Here the CDR3 DNA reads TGCGCCAGCAGCTTGCCCCCAGGGGAAATAGGGAGACAGACCCAGTACTTC. The variable domain in full, completed from reference TRBV5-1 and TRBJ2-5, reads KAGVTQTPRYLIKTRGQQVTLSCSPISGHRSVSWYQQTPGQGLQFLFEYFSETQRNKGNFPGRFSGRQFSNSRSEMNVSTLELGDSALYLCASSLPPGEIGRQTQYFGPGTRLLVL.

Only a few counts were recorded for this clonotype. The chain carries TRBV12-3 or TRBV12-4 and TRBJ1-1; D remains ambiguous. This CDR3 spans 13 amino acids. The V and J ends lost 3 bases and 4 bases respectively, with 9 bases between them. The DNA for the CDR3 is TGTGCCAGCAGTTTTGTGGAGTCCACTGAAGCTTTCTTT. Its protein product is CASSFVESTEAFF.

A few counts support this clonotype. The chain has TRBV5-1 and TRBJ2-3, with D maybe TRBD2 (5 bases). Germline CDR1 reads SGHRS; CDR2 reads YFSETQ. Trimming stripped 3 bases from V and 6 bases from J, with 11 bases between. CDR3 length: 13 residues. CDR3 nucleotides: TGCGCCAGCAGCTCGGGGTCGATGGATACGCAGTATTTT. Translation: CASSSGSMDTQYF.

DNA for the CDR3: TGTGCCAGCAGACTAGCGGGGGGTAATGAGCAGTTCTTC. This encodes CASRLAGGNEQFF. The chain is built from TRBV5-4 and TRBJ2-1; TRBD2 aligns across 12 bases. Germline V lookup: CDR1 SGHNT, CDR2 YYREEE (reference sequence). There are 13 residues in the CDR3. V shed 5 bases and J 7 bases; nucleotides not matched to a gene: 1.

V is TRBV7-8 and J is TRBJ2-3, with 7 bases lining up with TRBD2. The CDR3 consists of 18 residues. V lost 3 bases and J lost 2; bases outside the gene matches: 14. Germline CDR1 is SGHVS and CDR2 is FQNEAQ. CDR3 nucleotides: TGTGCCAGCAGCTTGAATCTGCTAGCGGCCCTCCTCACAGATACGCAGTATTTT. Translation gives CASSLNLLAALLTDTQYF.

The J gene is TRBJ1-1, the V gene TRBV20-1; D is unresolved. The germline V and J ends were trimmed by 0 bases and 2 bases, with 10 bases remaining between them. The germline V gene encodes CDR1 DFQATT and CDR2 SNEGSKA (reference sequence). CDR3 length equals 14 residues. The CDR3 nucleotides are TGCAGTGCTAGAGACAGCGGCCACAACACTGAAGCTTTCTTT. The encoded protein is CSARDSGHNTEAFF.

This clonotype has just a few counts. This chain uses TRBV28 with TRBJ2-1; maybe TRBD1 (5 bases). The CDR3 length is 13 residues. Germline values: CDR1 MDHEN, CDR2 SYDVKM. Trimming cost V 3 bases and J 8 bases, with 11 bases left between them. The CDR3 sequence is CASSFDSYDEQFF. As DNA, the CDR3 is TGTGCCAGCAGTTTCGACAGTTACGATGAGCAGTTCTTC.

The chain employs TRBV5-1 and TRBJ2-7; D may correspond to TRBD1 or TRBD2 (5 bases each). Germline CDR1 reads SGHRS; CDR2 reads YFSETQ. Trimming shortened V by 4 bases and J by 6 bases, and 11 bases separated the two germline ends. The CDR3 runs 12 residues. This CDR3 is CASSRDVSEQYF. In DNA, the CDR3 is TGCGCCAGCAGCAGGGACGTCTCCGAGCAGTACTTC.

This clonotype was counted a few times. The chain is built from TRBV20-1 and TRBJ1-5; D gene unclear. The CDR3 consists of 12 residues. The V gene lost 3 bases and the J gene lost 7 bases, with 10 bases spanning the gap. Germline CDR1 is DFQATT and CDR2 is SNEGSKA (reference sequence). The CDR3 coding sequence is TGCAGTGCTAGTGAGGGTGGGCAGCCCCAGCATTTT. It specifies CSASEGGQPQHF.

In regard to this clonotype: A much larger clone lies a single base off, so this may be a read error. This chain uses TRBV6-5 with TRBJ1-2; D might be TRBD1 (6 bases). V lost 0 bases and J 8 bases, leaving 16 bases between the germline ends. This CDR3 is 15 amino acids long. The germline CDR1 and CDR2 sequences are MNHEY and SVGAGI. CDR3 residues: CASSYSGRGARGYTF. CDR3 DNA: TGTGCCAGCAGTTACTCGGGTCGGGGGGCCAGAGGCTACACCTTC.

This clonotype was recorded many times. This sequence joins TRBV7-9 and TRBJ2-2, with 8 bases matching TRBD1. The V gene end was trimmed by 2 bases and the J gene end by 6 bases; junction bases not matched to a gene: 8. Germline loops: CDR1 SEHNR, CDR2 FQNEAQ (reference sequence). This CDR3 region has 16 residues. The CDR3 loop is CASSLRQTGVPGELFF. CDR3 nucleotide sequence: TGTGCCAGCAGCTTACGGCAGACAGGGGTCCCCGGGGAGCTGTTTTTT.

This clonotype showed up many times. The chain couples TRBV7-3 to TRBJ2-3, with D possibly being TRBD1 (5 bases). With 2 bases removed from V and 2 bases from J, the gap between germline ends came to 14 bases. The CDR3 covers 16 residues. Germline assignment: CDR1 SGHTA and CDR2 FQGTGA. CDR3 in DNA: TGTGCCAGCAGCTTAGGGGCACAGCCAACCACAGATACGCAGTATTTT. As protein: CASSLGAQPTTDTQYF.

The chain links TRBV29-1 to TRBJ2-7; D is ambiguous. CDR1 SQVTM and CDR2 ANQGSEA come from the germline V gene. V lost 7 bases, J lost 6 bases, and 13 bases lay in between. The CDR3 runs 11 residues. CDR3 protein: CSGKDVGEQYF. The CDR3 nucleotides are TGCAGCGGTAAGGACGTGGGCGAGCAGTACTTC.

A few counts support this clonotype. This chain connects TRBV29-1 to TRBJ1-1; TRBD1 matches at 10 bases. V gave up 7 bases and J gave up 3 bases; unmatched junction bases: 5. The germline CDR1 and CDR2 sequences are SQVTM and ANQGSEA. This CDR3 is 13 amino acids long. DNA for the CDR3: TGCAGCGGTCGACAGGGGGCGGACACTGAAGCTTTCTTT. It is translated as CSGRQGADTEAFF.

This clonotype was seen at least ten times. The gene calls are TRBV12-3 or TRBV12-4 and TRBJ2-1; D is perhaps TRBD2 (5 bases). V lost 6 bases and J lost 12, with 18 bases in between. The CDR3 consists of 13 residues. The CDR3 spells CASSLSRPAAQFF. The CDR3, as DNA: TGTGCCAGCAGCCTATCTCGCCCAGCGGCGCAGTTCTTC.

This clonotype was observed at least ten times. This sequence joins TRBV29-1 and TRBJ1-1; D remains unclear. V lost 4 bases and J 0 bases, leaving 9 bases between the germline ends. Germline V gene data show CDR1 as SQVTM and CDR2 as ANQGSEA. The CDR3 is 13 residues long. For the CDR3, the DNA is TGCAGCGTTGGAAGATTGATGAACACTGAAGCTTTCTTT. This encodes CSVGRLMNTEAFF.

The CDR3 loop is CASSRDLYEQYV. CDR3 DNA: TGTGCCAGCTCACGGGACCTCTACGAGCAGTACGTC. This chain connects TRBV18 to TRBJ2-7; either TRBD1 or TRBD2 may supply D (5 bases each). This CDR3 has 12 amino acids. Trimming stripped 4 bases from V and 3 bases from J, with 7 bases between. Germline CDR1 reads KGHSH; CDR2 reads LQKENI.

This clonotype was seen many times. The chain joins TRBV29-1 to TRBJ2-1, with 9 bases aligning to TRBD2. The germline V gene has CDR1 SQVTM and CDR2 ANQGSEA. The CDR3 runs to 14 residues. J was trimmed by 9 bases and V by 3 bases; bases with no gene match: 9. CDR3 in amino acids: CSVENLAGAGEQFF. DNA of the CDR3: TGCAGCGTTGAGAATTTAGCGGGGGCCGGTGAGCAGTTCTTC.

This clonotype was detected a few times. The chain couples TRBV29-1 to TRBJ1-1; D unresolved. The CDR3 loop spans 12 amino acids. The V gene lost 4 bases and the J gene lost 10 bases, with 16 bases spanning the gap. Per the germline V gene, CDR1 is SQVTM and CDR2 is ANQGSEA. The CDR3 sequence: CSVVRVGLVAFF. The CDR3 DNA reads TGCAGCGTTGTCAGAGTGGGGTTGGTAGCTTTCTTT.

This clonotype was observed a handful of times. This chain links TRBV27 with TRBJ2-1; TRBD2 might be the D (5 bases). V dropped 8 bases and J dropped 8 bases, with 10 bases sitting between them. Germline lookup yields CDR1 MNHEY and CDR2 SMNVEV (reference sequence). CDR3 length: 11 amino acids. CDR3 amino acids: CASLWGDEQFF. CDR3 nucleotide sequence: TGTGCCAGCCTGTGGGGAGATGAGCAGTTCTTC.

The chain couples TRBV12-5 to TRBJ2-7; unclear D gene. V was trimmed by 3 bases and J by 3 bases, leaving 3 bases between them. Germline V gene sequence: CDR1 LGHNT, CDR2 FRNRAP. The CDR3 covers 11 residues. CDR3 in amino acids: CASGFLYEQYF. The CDR3, as DNA: TGTGCTAGTGGTTTCCTCTACGAGCAGTACTTC.